This section outlines one T cell receptor beta chain sequence together with its context. Its antigen is still unknown. The sample holds no much larger clone one base away, and base qualities are not on file. Samples were obtained from patients with Merkel cell carcinoma. From the cysteine through the phenylalanine, the CDR3 covers 15 amino acids. Solely the CDR3 DNA is kept, with 45 bases framed from the first base. The germline V and J ends show losses of 3 bases and 7 bases respectively, and no gene match explains 8 bases of the junction. Sequences MNHEY (CDR1) and SMNVEV (CDR2) are obtained from the germline V gene (reference sequence). Receptor amplification or capture employed the immunoSEQ multiplex PCR assay. Held by TCRdb, this immuneACCESS table contains in-frame sequences only and omits some clones. Under half of the omission traces to an unresolved V gene where checked; the cause of the rest is unknown. The sample table records 6,000 or so clones; over 60% of these occur just once. Jointly, the top ten make up over 11% of the sample.

The data originate from a study of T cells and Merkel cell carcinoma outcomes (dated by TCRdb to the early 2020s). As for the study more broadly: The tumor T-cell repertoire, together with T-cell density, was examined as a predictor of clinical outcome in patients with Merkel cell carcinoma.

What the authors observed across the whole study: T-cell repertoire features combined with T-cell density were reported to predict clinical outcomes in Merkel cell carcinoma patients.

This sequence uses TRBV27 and TRBJ2-1; 8 middle bases align to TRBD1. The sequenced sample was tumor tissue from Merkel cell carcinoma. The receptor was isolated from a human donor with Merkel cell carcinoma. Some clones in this sample may be carry-over from other donors' samples. The DNA sequence reads TGTGCCAGCAGTTTCGTGGGACAGGTTGGAAATGAGCAGTTCTTC. The encoded protein is CASSFVGQVGNEQFF.